The present T cell receptor (beta chain) was sequenced within a study of graft-versus-host responses after intestinal transplantation. For the study at large: Among the recipients, transplants were multivisceral, liver-intestinal, or isolated intestinal. Among the recipients, all got anti-thymocyte globulin induction and then tacrolimus and steroids for around 3 years.

The CDR3 has 13 amino acids. Trimming took off 2 bases at V and 6 bases at J, with 7 bases between the two ends. CDR1 SGHDN and CDR2 FVKESK come from the germline V gene. The assay was immunoSEQ multiplex PCR, and TCRdb's table has in-frame clones only and misses some. This sample yields approximately 90,000 clones, of which 85% to 95% are seen a single time; roughly 0.44% belongs to the top ten. Broader study findings: Some GvH clones appeared in ileal mucosa or blood before recipient bone marrow. High graft-versus-host to host-versus-graft clonal ratios were found in allografts of patients who had graft-donor T cell macrochimerism.

This clone has a single count. Its matching antigen is unknown. This chain links TRBV14 with TRBJ2-2; D ambiguous. Sequences were derived from unstimulated CD8+ T cells sorted from spleen or lymph node cells, sampled before transplant. The source of this sequence is a human donor who was the organ donor for an intestinal transplant. The CDR3 spells CASSQFSSGELFF. In DNA, the CDR3 is TGTGCCAGCAGCCAATTCAGTTCCGGGGAGCTGTTTTTT.